The 30 T cell receptor beta chains listed next were all sequenced from one sample in a study of cytomegalovirus exposure and HLA in healthy donors listed by TCRdb under 2017. Receptor amplification or capture employed the immunoSEQ multiplex PCR assay. For the multiplex PCR, a mixture combining 60 forward primers for TCR Vbeta segments and 13 reverse primers for TCR Jbeta segments was used. TCRdb's version of the immuneACCESS table is confined to in-frame rearrangements and falls short of the full clone set. An unresolved V gene accounts for under half of the shortfall where checked; the remainder is of unknown origin. The sample data list 200,000 to 250,000 clones, and about 89% of these were observed just once. The ten top clones hold roughly 1% of the sample. Sequenced sample: PBMCs. These TCRs come from a young woman in good health and CMV-seronegative.

The gene calls are TRBV7-9 and TRBJ2-3; 8 positions match TRBD1. Germline loops: CDR1 SEHNR, CDR2 FQNEAQ (reference sequence). Unmatched junction bases numbered 4, after V lost 3 bases and J lost 5 bases. This CDR3 contains 14 residues. The CDR3 loop reads CASSLDRVGDTQYF. In nucleotides, the CDR3 is TGTGCCAGCAGCTTGGACAGGGTGGGAGATACGCAGTATTTT. Looking up the rest from reference TRBV7-9 and TRBJ2-3 gives the full variable domain: DTGVSQNPRHKITKRGQNVTFRCDPISEHNRLYWYRQTLGQGPEFLTYFQNEAQLEKSRLLSDRFSAERPKGSFSTLEIQRTEQGDSAMYLCASSLDRVGDTQYFGPGTRLTVL.

This clone was seen once. The rearrangement links TRBV9 to TRBJ2-1; TRBD2 might be the D (6 bases). The V gene lost 0 bases and the J gene lost 3 bases, with 13 bases spanning the gap. CDR1 is SGDLS and CDR2 is YYNGEE in the germline V gene. There are 16 residues in the CDR3. The CDR3 DNA follows: TGTGCCAGCAGCGTAGGATCTAGCGTCTACTACAATGAGCAGTTCTTC. Its translation: CASSVGSSVYYNEQFF.

This chain joins TRBV10-1 and TRBJ2-1; D might be TRBD2 (5 bases). This CDR3 spans 15 amino acids. The V gene's germline CDR1 is WNHNN and CDR2 SYGVQD (reference sequence). Trimming removed 4 bases from V and 0 bases from J, with 10 bases in between. The CDR3 DNA reads TGCGCCAGCAGTGGGACTCCGAGCTCCTACAATGAGCAGTTCTTC. Its translation: CASSGTPSSYNEQFF.

This chain uses TRBV6-1 with TRBJ2-5, with 7 bases that match TRBD2. The DNA end favors TRBJ2-7, so the J call may be wrong. Germline CDR1 and CDR2: MNHNS and SASEGT. The CDR3 totals 15 residues. CDR3 DNA: TGTGCCAGCAGTGAAATGGGGGGGATCCCCTACGAGCAGTACTTC. Its protein product is CASSEMGGIPYEQYF.

This chain's CDR3 is CASTLRQQAGQSPLHF. DNA of the CDR3: TGTGCCAGCACCCTACGGCAGCAGGCGGGTCAGTCACCCCTCCACTTT. The chain uses TRBV6-6 and TRBJ1-6; D is uncertain. Germline CDR1 MNHNY, CDR2 SVGAGI (reference sequence). V was cut by 7 bases and J by 10 bases, with 23 bases left in between. CDR3 length: 16 residues.

The chain has TRBV9 and TRBJ2-6; TRBD2 matches at 7 bases. This CDR3 spans 18 amino acids. The ends lost 2 bases at V and 2 bases at J; junction bases unmatched: 10. Germline loops: CDR1 SGDLS, CDR2 YYNGEE. CDR3 nucleotide sequence: TGTGCCAGCAGCGTTCGAGGCAGGACTAGTACTGGGGCCAACGTCCTGACTTTC. Translated, it gives CASSVRGRTSTGANVLTF.

V usage is TRBV2 and J usage is TRBJ1-5; a possible D gene is TRBD1 (6 bases). V lost 6 bases and J 9 bases, leaving 12 bases between the germline ends. This CDR3 contains 12 residues. CDR1 is SNHLY and CDR2 is FYNNEI in the germline V gene. The CDR3 loop is CASRQGVRPQHF. DNA of the CDR3: TGTGCCAGCAGACAGGGTGTCCGGCCCCAGCATTTT.

The J gene is TRBJ2-2, the V gene TRBV4-1; D unclear. Deletions cut 2 bases from V and 5 bases from J, with 9 bases between. Germline V gene data show CDR1 as MGHRA and CDR2 as YSYEKL. The CDR3 covers 14 residues. The CDR3 sequence is CASSQPVKTGELFF. As DNA, the CDR3 is TGCGCCAGCAGCCAACCGGTAAAGACCGGGGAGCTGTTTTTT.

This clone occurred once. The chain couples TRBV20-1 to TRBJ1-2; no reliable D call. The V and J ends lost 6 bases and 8 bases respectively, with 13 bases between them. The CDR3 is 11 amino acids. Per germline, CDR1 DFQATT and CDR2 SNEGSKA (reference sequence). CDR3 protein: CSASGSYGYTF. The CDR3 bases are TGCAGTGCATCGGGTTCCTACGGCTACACCTTC.

This clone was counted once. The V and J genes are TRBV7-9 and TRBJ2-2, with 8 bases identical to TRBD1. The CDR3 sequence is 16 residues long. The germline CDR1 and CDR2 sequences are SEHNR and FQNEAQ (reference sequence). The ends lost 1 base at V and 5 bases at J; junction bases unmatched: 6. The CDR3 sequence is CASSLGPRQGTGELFF. In DNA form, the CDR3 reads TGTGCCAGCAGCTTAGGCCCCCGACAGGGGACCGGGGAGCTGTTTTTT.

The chain has TRBV5-8 and TRBJ2-1; perhaps TRBD2 as D (5 bases). CDR1 is SGHTS and CDR2 is YDEGEE in the germline V gene. The germline V and J ends were trimmed by 4 bases and 10 bases, with 15 bases remaining between them. The CDR3 is made up of 13 amino acids. CDR3: CASSGFSVDEQFF. The DNA for the CDR3 is TGTGCCAGCAGCGGGTTTAGCGTAGACGAGCAGTTCTTC.

The J gene is TRBJ1-2, the V gene TRBV15; the D gene is possibly TRBD1 (6 bases). Germline CDR1 is LNHNV and CDR2 is YYDKDF (reference sequence). This CDR3 comprises 15 residues. V was clipped by 3 bases and J by 2 bases, with 13 bases between them. CDR3 sequence reads: CATSRYPGTNYGYTF. Written as DNA, the CDR3 is TGTGCCACCAGCAGGTATCCTGGGACAAACTATGGCTACACCTTC.

This clone was recorded a few times. The genes are TRBV6-1 and TRBJ2-5; 14 bases match TRBD2. The CDR3 consists of 16 residues. The trim removed 4 bases at V and 4 bases at J, leaving 5 bases unmatched. CDR1 and CDR2 (germline): MNHNS, SASEGT. The CDR3 region has the DNA TGTGCCAGCAGTGCCCACGGGACTAGCGGGGGAGAGACCCAGTACTTC. Its translation is CASSAHGTSGGETQYF.

The rearrangement joins TRBV4-2 to TRBJ2-2, with 7 positions matching TRBD2. Germline lookup yields CDR1 LGHNA and CDR2 YNFKEQ. V was pared by 3 bases and J by 5 bases, with 6 bases of the junction left unmatched. The CDR3 is 15 residues long. CDR3 DNA: TGTGCCAGCAGCCAGGGACTAACGGGGACCGGGGAGCTGTTTTTT. Its protein is CASSQGLTGTGELFF.

The chain recombines TRBV5-8 with TRBJ1-2; D gene ambiguous. This CDR3 is built from 16 residues. Trimming stripped 7 bases from V and 4 bases from J, with 23 bases between. Germline CDR1 and CDR2: SGHTS and YDEGEE. The CDR3 is CASQIGPAGRFYGYTF. The CDR3 DNA is TGTGCCAGCCAAATTGGGCCGGCGGGCAGATTCTATGGCTACACCTTC.

V gene TRBV5-4 combines with J gene TRBJ2-7; a possible D gene is TRBD2 (6 bases). The CDR3 consists of 13 residues. Germline CDR1 and CDR2: SGHNT and YYREEE (reference sequence). V was clipped by 4 bases and J by 1 base, with 9 bases between them. The CDR3 region is CASSLDYSYEQYF. The CDR3 DNA follows: TGTGCCAGCAGCCTGGACTATTCCTACGAGCAGTACTTC.

The chain employs TRBV29-1 and TRBJ1-2; tentatively, D is TRBD1 (5 bases). Per the germline V gene, CDR1 is SQVTM and CDR2 is ANQGSEA. The V gene lost 4 bases and the J gene lost 3 bases, with 9 bases spanning the gap. The CDR3 loop spans 12 amino acids. The CDR3 sequence is CSVAGDDYGYTF. The CDR3 DNA reads TGCAGCGTTGCGGGGGATGACTATGGCTACACCTTC.

The chain carries TRBV6-1 and TRBJ2-1, with a tentative D call TRBD1 (6 bases). V gave up 5 bases and J gave up 4 bases, with 9 bases separating them. The CDR3 is made up of 13 amino acids. Germline V gene lookup returns CDR1 MNHNS and CDR2 SASEGT. CDR3 residues: CASSKGTYNEQFF. Written as DNA, the CDR3 is TGTGCCAGCAGTAAGGGGACATACAATGAGCAGTTCTTC.

This sequence joins TRBV5-4 and TRBJ1-2; D gene uncertain. Germline V gene lookup returns CDR1 SGHNT and CDR2 YYREEE (reference sequence). The V end was cut by 7 bases, the J end by 7 bases, with 20 bases between. The CDR3 consists of 14 residues. CDR3 sequence reads: CASLENLAASGYTF. Written as DNA, the CDR3 is TGTGCCAGCCTTGAAAATTTAGCGGCATCTGGCTACACCTTC.

V usage is TRBV25-1 and J usage is TRBJ1-5, with D perhaps matching TRBD1 (5 bases). This CDR3 has 18 residues. Germline-derived CDR1 and CDR2 are MGHDK and SYGVNS. V lost 3 bases and J lost 1, with 19 bases in between. CDR3 region: CASSEPIGQGPSNQPQHF. CDR3 nucleotides: TGTGCCAGCAGTGAGCCGATCGGTCAGGGCCCGAGCAATCAGCCCCAGCATTTT.

The gene calls are TRBV28 and TRBJ2-4; 8 nucleotides agree with TRBD2. The CDR3 consists of 14 residues. Per the germline V gene, CDR1 is MDHEN and CDR2 is SYDVKM. Trimming at V came to 2 bases and at J to 10 bases, leaving 7 bases not matched to a gene. The CDR3, as DNA: TGTGCCAGCAGTTTAAGAGCGGGGGTCGAAATTCAGTACTTC. Translated, it gives CASSLRAGVEIQYF.

V gene TRBV7-9 combines with J gene TRBJ2-5; D perhaps matches TRBD2 (6 bases). This CDR3 is built from 15 residues. Trimming shortened V by 5 bases and J by 5 bases, and 18 bases separated the two germline ends. The germline V gene encodes CDR1 SEHNR and CDR2 FQNEAQ (reference sequence). In DNA, the CDR3 is TGTGCCAGCAGCCACTCCGGGACTCCAGGCGAGACCCAGTACTTC. Translating it yields CASSHSGTPGETQYF.

V usage is TRBV2 and J usage is TRBJ2-5; 13 nucleotides match TRBD2. The germline V gene encodes CDR1 SNHLY and CDR2 FYNNEI. V shed 8 bases and J 1 base; nucleotides not matched to a gene: 4. The CDR3 extends over 15 amino acids. The CDR3 is CASERTSGGQETQYF. The CDR3 region has the DNA TGTGCCAGCGAAAGGACTAGCGGGGGCCAAGAGACCCAGTACTTC. The whole variable domain, filled in from reference TRBV2 and TRBJ2-5, reads EPEVTQTPSHQVTQMGQEVILRCVPISNHLYFYWYRQILGQKVEFLVSFYNNEISEKSEIFDDQFSVERPDGSNFTLKIRSTKLEDSAMYFCASERTSGGQETQYFGPGTRLLVL.

V usage is TRBV7-9 and J usage is TRBJ2-3, with TRBD1 matching 11 bases. Germline trimming cut 2 bases from V and 5 bases from J; bases unmatched to any gene: 3. CDR1 and CDR2 (germline): SEHNR, FQNEAQ (reference sequence). The CDR3 extends over 15 amino acids. CDR3 coding DNA: TGTGCCAGCAGCTTAATGGACAGGGGGCAAGATACGCAGTATTTT. This sequence encodes CASSLMDRGQDTQYF.

This chain connects TRBV4-3 to TRBJ1-2; 7 positions match TRBD1. The V gene end was trimmed by 0 bases and the J gene end by 2 bases; junction bases not matched to a gene: 3. This CDR3 comprises 15 residues. Germline V gene lookup returns CDR1 LGHNA and CDR2 YSLEER. The CDR3 sequence: CASSQERDSNYGYTF. For the CDR3, the DNA is TGCGCCAGCAGCCAAGAAAGGGACAGCAACTATGGCTACACCTTC.

The rearrangement uses TRBV2 and TRBJ2-2, with 10 bases fitting TRBD2. There are 14 residues in the CDR3. The V and J ends lost 6 bases and 2 bases, in that order; junction bases with no gene match: 0. CDR1 SNHLY and CDR2 FYNNEI come from the germline V gene. This CDR3 is CASRLAGNTGELFF. The CDR3 DNA follows: TGTGCCAGCAGACTAGCGGGAAACACCGGGGAGCTGTTTTTT.

V is TRBV6-1 and J is TRBJ2-7; a possible D gene is TRBD2 (6 bases). The CDR3 sequence is 15 residues long. Deletions cut 4 bases from V and 4 bases from J, with 17 bases between. Germline lookup yields CDR1 MNHNS and CDR2 SASEGT. CDR3 amino acids: CASSGTLTGGYEQYF. In DNA, the CDR3 is TGTGCCAGCAGTGGGACCCTTACCGGAGGGTACGAGCAGTACTTC.

The rearrangement joins TRBV2 to TRBJ1-1; tentatively, D is TRBD1 (5 bases). The germline V gene has CDR1 SNHLY and CDR2 FYNNEI. The CDR3 runs to 13 residues. V was trimmed by 6 bases and J by 1 base, leaving 9 bases between them. The CDR3 region has the DNA TGTGCCAGCAGACCAAGGGGGAACACTGAAGCTTTCTTT. Its translation is CASRPRGNTEAFF.

The CDR3 region is CASSVGVGANTEAFF. Written as DNA, the CDR3 is TGTGCCAGCAGCGTAGGGGTGGGGGCGAACACTGAAGCTTTCTTT. The V call is TRBV9, the J call TRBJ1-1, with D tentatively TRBD1 (6 bases). From germline, CDR1 is SGDLS and CDR2 YYNGEE. The CDR3 runs 15 residues. Trimming removed 0 bases at V and 1 base at J, with 10 bases between.

This clone came up a few times. The chain uses TRBV7-9 and TRBJ1-1; tentative D call: TRBD1 (6 bases). CDR1 and CDR2 (germline): SEHNR, FQNEAQ (reference sequence). The CDR3 is 14 amino acids. Trimming stripped 6 bases from V and 5 bases from J, with 16 bases between. This chain's CDR3 is CASSLQGSGTEAFF. CDR3 bases: TGTGCCAGCAGTTTACAGGGTTCTGGGACTGAAGCTTTCTTT.